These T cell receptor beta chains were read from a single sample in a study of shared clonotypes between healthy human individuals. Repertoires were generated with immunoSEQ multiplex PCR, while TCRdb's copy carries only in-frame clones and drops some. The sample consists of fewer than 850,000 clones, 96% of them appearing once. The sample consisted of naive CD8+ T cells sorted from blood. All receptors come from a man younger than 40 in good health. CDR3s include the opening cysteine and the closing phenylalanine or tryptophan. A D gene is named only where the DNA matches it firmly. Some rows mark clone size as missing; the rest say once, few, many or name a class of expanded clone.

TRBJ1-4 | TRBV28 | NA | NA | CASSLYSGRADEKLFF | TGTGCCAGCAGTTTATATTCGGGCAGGGCCGACGAAAAACTGTTTTTT
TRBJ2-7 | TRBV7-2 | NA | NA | CASSLAGGGYEQYF | TGTGCCAGCAGCTTAGCGGGGGGTGGCTACGAGCAGTACTTC
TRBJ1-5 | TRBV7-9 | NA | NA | CASSLVGGNQPQHF | TGTGCCAGCAGCTTAGTTGGAGGCAATCAGCCCCAGCATTTT
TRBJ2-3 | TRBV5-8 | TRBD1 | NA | CAGATGTATDTQYF | TGTGCCGGCGCGACCGGGACAGCCACAGATACGCAGTATTTT
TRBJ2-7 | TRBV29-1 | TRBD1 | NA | CSVVTTGTGGSEGYEQYF | TGCAGCGTTGTCACGACCGGGACAGGGGGCTCTGAGGGCTACGAGCAGTACTTC
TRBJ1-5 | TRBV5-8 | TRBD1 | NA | CASSLSTTGIQHF | TGTGCCAGCAGCTTGAGCACGACAGGGATTCAGCATTTT
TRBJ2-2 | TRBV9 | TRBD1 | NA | CASSGQGAVTGELFF | TGTGCCAGCAGCGGACAGGGGGCAGTAACCGGGGAGCTGTTTTTT
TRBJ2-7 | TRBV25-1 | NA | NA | CASSVTSYEQYF | TGTGCCAGCAGTGTGACATCTTACGAGCAGTACTTC
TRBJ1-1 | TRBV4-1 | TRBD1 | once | CASSQVLGGRGTEAFF | TGCGCCAGCAGCCAAGTATTAGGGGGCAGGGGTACTGAAGCTTTCTTT
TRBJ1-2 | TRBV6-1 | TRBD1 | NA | CASNKVDRDGYTF | TGTGCCAGCAACAAGGTGGACAGGGACGGCTACACCTTC
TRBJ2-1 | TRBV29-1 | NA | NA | CSVEFPGIGAYNEQFF | TGCAGCGTTGAGTTTCCCGGGATTGGGGCCTACAATGAGCAGTTCTTC
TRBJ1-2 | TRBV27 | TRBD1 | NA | CASRPDRGYGYTF | TGTGCCAGCAGGCCAGACAGGGGATATGGCTACACCTTC
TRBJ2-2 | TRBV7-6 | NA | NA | CASSLVAPTNTGELFF | TGTGCCAGCAGCTTAGTGGCGCCTACGAACACCGGGGAGCTGTTTTTT
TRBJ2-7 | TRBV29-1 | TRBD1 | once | CSVVAGTGNYEQYF | TGCAGCGTTGTGGCCGGGACAGGGAACTACGAGCAGTACTTC
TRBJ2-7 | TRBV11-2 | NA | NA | CASSSDLSYEQYF | TGTGCCAGCAGCTCGGACCTCTCCTACGAGCAGTACTTC
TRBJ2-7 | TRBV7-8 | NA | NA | CASGNRYYEQYF | TGTGCCAGCGGGAACAGGTATTACGAGCAGTACTTC
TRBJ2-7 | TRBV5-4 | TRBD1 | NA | CASSGTGYEQYF | TGTGCCAGCAGCGGGACAGGGTATGAGCAGTACTTC
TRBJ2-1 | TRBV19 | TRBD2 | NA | CASGLAGINEQFF | TGTGCCAGCGGACTAGCGGGAATAAATGAGCAGTTCTTC
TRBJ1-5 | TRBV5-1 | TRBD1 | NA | CASSLGSGGSNQPQHF | TGCGCCAGCAGCTTGGGGTCAGGGGGAAGCAATCAGCCCCAGCATTTT
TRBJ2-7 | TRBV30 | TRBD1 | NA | CAWSDTQGGEQYF | TGTGCCTGGAGTGATACACAGGGGGGCGAGCAGTACTTC
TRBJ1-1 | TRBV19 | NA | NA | CASSNYGVSGYTEAFF | TGTGCCAGTAGTAATTACGGAGTATCGGGATACACTGAAGCTTTCTTT
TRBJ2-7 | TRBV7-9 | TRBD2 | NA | CASSLEGRREGHEQYF | TGTGCCAGCAGCTTAGAAGGAAGGCGGGAGGGCCACGAGCAGTACTTC
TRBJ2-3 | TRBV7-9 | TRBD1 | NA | CASSTPTGGKDTDTQYF | TGTGCCAGCAGCACCCCGACAGGGGGTAAAGACACAGATACGCAGTATTTT
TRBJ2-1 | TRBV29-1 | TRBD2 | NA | CSASGRASYNEQFF | TGCAGCGCTAGCGGGAGGGCTTCCTACAATGAGCAGTTCTTC
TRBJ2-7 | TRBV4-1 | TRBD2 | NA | CASSQYSSGGYEQYF | TGCGCCAGCAGCCAATATTCTAGCGGAGGCTACGAGCAGTACTTC
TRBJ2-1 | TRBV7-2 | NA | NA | CASRFSGYNEQFF | TGTGCCAGCCGATTCTCAGGATACAATGAGCAGTTCTTC
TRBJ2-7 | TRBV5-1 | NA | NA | CASSLPGQYEQYF | TGCGCCAGCAGCTTGCCGGGCCAGTACGAGCAGTACTTC
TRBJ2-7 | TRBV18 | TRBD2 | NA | CASSPGTSGIYEQYF | TGTGCCAGCTCACCAGGGACTAGCGGGATTTACGAGCAGTACTTC
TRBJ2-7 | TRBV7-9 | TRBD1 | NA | CASSLPDRGPYEQYF | TGTGCCAGCAGCTTACCGGACAGGGGGCCTTACGAGCAGTACTTC
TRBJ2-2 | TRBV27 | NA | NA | CASSRPTGELFF | TGTGCCAGCAGTAGACCCACCGGGGAGCTGTTTTTT
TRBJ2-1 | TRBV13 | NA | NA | CASSLVKTYNEQFF | TGTGCCAGCAGCTTAGTCAAGACCTACAATGAGCAGTTCTTC
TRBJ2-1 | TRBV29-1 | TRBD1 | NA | CSVGQGNEQFF | TGCAGCGTTGGACAGGGGAATGAGCAGTTCTTC
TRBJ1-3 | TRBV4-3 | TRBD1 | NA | CASSQDGGQGARGNTIYF | TGCGCCAGCAGCCAAGACGGGGGACAGGGGGCGCGCGGAAACACCATATATTTT
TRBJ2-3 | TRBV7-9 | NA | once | CASSEDSTDTQYF | TGTGCCAGCAGCGAAGATAGCACAGATACGCAGTATTTT
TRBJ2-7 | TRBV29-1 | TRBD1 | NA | CSVERVRTGGAYEQYF | TGCAGCGTTGAAAGGGTTAGGACAGGGGGTGCCTACGAGCAGTACTTC
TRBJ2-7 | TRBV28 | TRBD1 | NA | CASSSSGTGLYEQYF | TGTGCCAGCAGTTCCTCCGGGACAGGGCTTTACGAGCAGTACTTC
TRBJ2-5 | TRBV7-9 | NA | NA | CASRVEGHQETQYF | TGTGCCAGCAGAGTAGAGGGGCACCAAGAGACCCAGTACTTC
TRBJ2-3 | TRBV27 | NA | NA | CASSDRIDTQYF | TGTGCCAGCAGTGACCGAATAGATACGCAGTATTTT
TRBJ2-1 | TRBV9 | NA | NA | CASSVAWGDEQFF | TGTGCCAGCAGCGTAGCTTGGGGGGATGAGCAGTTCTTC
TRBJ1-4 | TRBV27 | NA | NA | CASAPLGKEEKLFF | TGTGCCAGCGCTCCCTTAGGAAAAGAGGAAAAACTGTTTTTT
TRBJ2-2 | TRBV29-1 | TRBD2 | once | CSVESAIEREGSGELFF | TGCAGCGTTGAATCGGCTATTGAGCGGGAGGGGTCCGGGGAGCTGTTTTTT
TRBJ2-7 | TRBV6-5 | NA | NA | CASSQDGGAYEQYF | TGTGCCAGCAGTCAGGACGGAGGAGCCTACGAGCAGTACTTC
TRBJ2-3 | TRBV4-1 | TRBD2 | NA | CASSQDWRGTDTQYF | TGCGCCAGCAGCCAAGATTGGCGGGGGACAGATACGCAGTATTTT
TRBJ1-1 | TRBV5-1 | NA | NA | CASSLGQGGTEAFF | TGCGCCAGCAGCTTGGGTCAGGGAGGGACTGAAGCTTTCTTT
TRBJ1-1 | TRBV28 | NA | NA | CASSPRMNTEAFF | TGTGCCAGCAGCCCCAGGATGAACACTGAAGCTTTCTTT
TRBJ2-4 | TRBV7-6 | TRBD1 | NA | CASSLSRGQISLAKNIQYF | TGTGCCAGCAGCTTGAGTAGGGGGCAGATATCTTTAGCCAAAAACATTCAGTACTTC
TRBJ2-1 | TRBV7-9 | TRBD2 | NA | CALGQREGPEQFF | TGTGCCCTGGGCCAGAGGGAGGGCCCTGAGCAGTTCTTC